This TCR beta chain emerged from a study of shared clonotypes between healthy human individuals. DNA from unsorted PBMC was sequenced on ten immunoSEQ deep assay plates. In the source study's methods: Without quality scores, immunoSEQ junctional reads could not be filtered like full-length reads. Libraries were prepared by immunoSEQ multiplex PCR; TCRdb keeps only in-frame clonotypes and omits some of them. The DNA gave D and trimming, while V, J and clone size come from that table. The table lists hundreds of thousands of clones, around three quarters of them singletons. A few counts support this clone. The CDR3 covers 15 residues. Trimming cost V 0 bases and J 3 bases, with 9 bases left between them. Germline values: CDR1 SGHAT, CDR2 FQNNGV.

The clonotype comes from a woman in her thirties or forties in good health. Some clones in this sample may be carry-over from other donors' samples. Sequencing input: PBMCs. This sequence joins TRBV11-2 and TRBJ1-3; D not resolved. CDR3 DNA: TGTGCCAGCAGCTTAGATCTAATCTTTGGAAACACCATATATTTT. Protein: CASSLDLIFGNTIYF. The entire variable domain, with the rest obtained from reference TRBV11-2 and TRBJ1-3, is as follows: EAGVAQSPRYKIIEKRQSVAFWCNPISGHATLYWYQQILGQGPKLLIQFQNNGVVDDSQLPKDRFSAERLKGVDSTLKIQPAKLEDSAVYLCASSLDLIFGNTIYFGEGSWLTVV.